Following are 3 T cell receptor beta chains from one sample sequenced in a study of beta chain features in type 1 diabetes. Whole-study results and caveats: TCRB CDR3 length was moderately but significantly reduced in all four CD4+ subsets of Type 1 diabetes patients.

These receptors have no identified antigens. Of the isolated RNA, all was reverse transcribed, and so the sequenced material was expressed TCRB transcripts. TCRdb's copy holds only in-frame clones and misses some; the assay was immunoSEQ multiplex PCR. The data show fewer than 200,000 clones, approximately 10% seen once. Sequenced material: central memory CD4+ T cells from blood. All receptors come from a young man with type 1 diabetes.

This clone was observed a handful of times. The chain has TRBV18 and TRBJ2-1; 8 bases align to TRBD2. The V segment lost 2 bases and the J segment 7 bases; nucleotides outside the gene matches: 10. The V gene's germline CDR1 is KGHSH and CDR2 LQKENI. CDR3 size: 16 residues. The DNA of the CDR3 is TGTGCCAGCTCACCAGTTTCCGGACTAGCAATGAATGAGCAGTTCTTC. Translating gives CASSPVSGLAMNEQFF.

The V gene is TRBV7-9, the J gene TRBJ2-1; 11 positions match TRBD2. The CDR3 runs to 15 residues. Per germline, CDR1 SEHNR and CDR2 FQNEAQ (reference sequence). With V trimmed by 4 bases and J by 6 bases, 5 bases remained unmatched. The CDR3 sequence: CASSYDSGGGNEQFF. DNA of the CDR3: TGTGCCAGCAGCTATGATAGCGGGGGGGGCAATGAGCAGTTCTTC.

This chain links TRBV30 with TRBJ2-1; TRBD2 agrees at 8 bases. The CDR3 runs 11 residues. CDR1 is GTSNPN, CDR2 SVGIG, per germline (reference sequence). J lost 13 bases, V lost 2 bases, and 4 bases had no gene match. The CDR3 DNA sequence: TGTGCCTGGAGTCCCGGACTAGCTCAGTTCTTC. Encoded protein: CAWSPGLAQFF.